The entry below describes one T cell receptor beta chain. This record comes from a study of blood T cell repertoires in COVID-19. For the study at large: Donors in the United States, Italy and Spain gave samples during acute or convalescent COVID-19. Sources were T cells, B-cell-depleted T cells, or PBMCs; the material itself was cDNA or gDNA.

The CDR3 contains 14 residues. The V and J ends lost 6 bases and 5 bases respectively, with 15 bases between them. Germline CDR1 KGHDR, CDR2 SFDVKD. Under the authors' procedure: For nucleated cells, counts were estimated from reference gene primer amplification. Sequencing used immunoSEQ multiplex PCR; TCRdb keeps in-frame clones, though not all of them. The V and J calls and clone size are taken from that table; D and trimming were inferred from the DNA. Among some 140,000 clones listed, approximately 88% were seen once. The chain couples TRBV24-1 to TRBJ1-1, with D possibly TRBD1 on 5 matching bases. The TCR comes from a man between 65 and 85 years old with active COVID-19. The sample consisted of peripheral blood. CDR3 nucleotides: TGTGCCACCAGTCGTTCGGGGGTCGAGACTGAAGCTTTCTTT. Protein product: CATSRSGVETEAFF.